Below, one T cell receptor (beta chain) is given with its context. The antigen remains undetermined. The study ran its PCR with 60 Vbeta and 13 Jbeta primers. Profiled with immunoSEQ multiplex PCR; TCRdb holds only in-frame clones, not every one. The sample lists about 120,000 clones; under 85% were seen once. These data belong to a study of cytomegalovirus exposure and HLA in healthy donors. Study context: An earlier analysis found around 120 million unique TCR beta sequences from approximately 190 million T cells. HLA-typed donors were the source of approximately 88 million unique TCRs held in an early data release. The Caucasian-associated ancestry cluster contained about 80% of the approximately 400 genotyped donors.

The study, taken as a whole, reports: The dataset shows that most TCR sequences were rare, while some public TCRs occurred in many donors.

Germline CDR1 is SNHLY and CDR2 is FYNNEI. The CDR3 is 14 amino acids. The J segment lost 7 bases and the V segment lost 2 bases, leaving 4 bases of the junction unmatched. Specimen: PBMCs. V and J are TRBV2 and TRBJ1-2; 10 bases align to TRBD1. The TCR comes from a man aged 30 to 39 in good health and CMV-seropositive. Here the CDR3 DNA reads TGTGCCAGCAGTGAATGGGGGACAGGGGCTGGCTACACCTTC. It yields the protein CASSEWGTGAGYTF.